The 30 T cell receptor beta chains below were found in one sample sequenced in a study of OX40 agonist ivuxolimab in advanced cancers. The method was immunoSEQ multiplex PCR; TCRdb's version includes in-frame clones alone and lacks a portion of them. The repertoire holds about 27,000 clones, with approximately 78% as singletons. The sample here was CD4+ or CD8+ T cells sorted from blood, taken in a trial of the OX40 agonist ivuxolimab. Source of these receptors: an adult with an advanced solid tumor such as melanoma, head and neck, liver or kidney cancer.

This rearrangement joins TRBV5-4 to TRBJ2-7, with 9 bases matching TRBD1. Per germline, CDR1 SGHNT and CDR2 YYREEE (reference sequence). With 4 bases clipped from V and 5 bases from J, the junction kept 10 bases outside the gene matches. CDR3 length equals 15 residues. CDR3 amino acids: CASSSAPGQGDEQYF. The CDR3 bases are TGTGCCAGCAGCAGCGCCCCGGGACAGGGCGACGAGCAGTACTTC.

This clone was counted at least ten times. The chain has TRBV13 and TRBJ1-3, with no clear D. This CDR3 spans 16 amino acids. Trimming stripped 4 bases from V and 4 bases from J, with 17 bases between. CDR1 and CDR2 from the germline V gene are PRHDT and FYEKMQ (reference sequence). As DNA, the CDR3 is TGTGCCAGCAGCTCTACGCTTTTAGACATCGGAAACACCATATATTTT. This codes for CASSSTLLDIGNTIYF.

The V call is TRBV7-9, the J call TRBJ2-7; TRBD1 aligns across 11 bases. The V segment lost 2 bases and the J segment 7 bases; nucleotides outside the gene matches: 10. There are 16 residues in the CDR3. Germline values: CDR1 SEHNR, CDR2 FQNEAQ (reference sequence). The CDR3 region is CASSLRGTGGLNEQYF. In DNA, the CDR3 is TGTGCCAGCAGCTTAAGGGGGACAGGGGGTTTGAATGAGCAGTACTTC.

The chain uses TRBV6-5 and TRBJ2-1; no clear D. Germline CDR1 is MNHEY and CDR2 is SVGAGI. Trimming removed 4 bases from V and 1 base from J, with 8 bases in between. This CDR3 is 14 amino acids long. This chain's CDR3 is CASSLGLSYNEQFF. The CDR3, as DNA: TGTGCCAGCAGTTTAGGGCTGTCCTACAATGAGCAGTTCTTC.

This chain joins TRBV7-9 and TRBJ1-1; D is unclear. Trimming left V 3 bases short and J 1 base short, with 6 bases between. The CDR3 covers 13 residues. CDR1 SEHNR and CDR2 FQNEAQ come from the germline V gene (reference sequence). CDR3 bases: TGTGCCAGCAGCTTGGAGGAGAACACTGAAGCTTTCTTT. The encoded protein is CASSLEENTEAFF.

The V and J genes are TRBV30 and TRBJ1-3; a weak D match, TRBD1 (6 bases). This CDR3 is built from 16 residues. V lost 0 bases to trimming and J lost 3 bases, with 15 bases between them. CDR1 is GTSNPN and CDR2 is SVGIG in the germline V gene (reference sequence). CDR3 in amino acids: CAWSVPWGGSGNTIYF. DNA for the CDR3: TGTGCCTGGAGTGTACCATGGGGGGGCAGTGGAAACACCATATATTTT.

The chain recombines TRBV5-1 with TRBJ2-7; no clear D gene. V was trimmed by 0 bases and J by 3 bases, leaving 7 bases between them. The CDR3 totals 13 residues. The germline CDR1 and CDR2 sequences are SGHRS and YFSETQ. The CDR3, as DNA: TGCGCCAGCAGCTTGGAGTTCGGCTACGAGCAGTACTTC. Its translation is CASSLEFGYEQYF.

The chain couples TRBV27 to TRBJ2-7; the D is unclear. Trimming removed 5 bases at V and 2 bases at J, with 10 bases between. CDR1 and CDR2 from the germline V gene are MNHEY and SMNVEV (reference sequence). The CDR3 spans 13 residues. In DNA form, the CDR3 reads TGTGCCAGCAGTAAGGGTACACCCTACGAGCAGTACTTC. Translation: CASSKGTPYEQYF.

The rearrangement joins TRBV6-5 to TRBJ2-1, with TRBD1 matching 11 bases. The CDR3 extends over 16 amino acids. Trimming cost V 4 bases and J 6 bases; bases outside gene matches: 8. In germline, CDR1 is MNHEY, CDR2 SVGAGI. The CDR3 sequence is CASSWESGTGGNEQFF. CDR3 DNA: TGTGCCAGCAGTTGGGAATCCGGGACAGGGGGCAATGAGCAGTTCTTC.

This chain uses TRBV5-4 with TRBJ1-3; 7 bases align to TRBD1. Germline V gene lookup returns CDR1 SGHNT and CDR2 YYREEE (reference sequence). V lost 4 bases and J lost 0; bases outside the gene matches: 7. This CDR3 spans 16 amino acids. This CDR3 is CASSPRDSISGNTIYF. The CDR3 DNA sequence: TGTGCCAGCAGCCCTCGGGACAGTATCTCTGGAAACACCATATATTTT. The full variable domain, with the rest looked up from reference TRBV5-4 and TRBJ1-3, is ETGVTQSPTHLIKTRGQQVTLRCSSQSGHNTVSWYQQALGQGPQFIFQYYREEENGRGNFPPRFSGLQFPNYSSELNVNALELDDSALYLCASSPRDSISGNTIYFGEGSWLTVV.

The rearrangement uses TRBV29-1 and TRBJ2-3; 7 bases agree with TRBD1. The V gene end was trimmed by 5 bases and the J gene end by 5 bases; junction bases not matched to a gene: 4. This CDR3 has 12 amino acids. Per germline, CDR1 SQVTM and CDR2 ANQGSEA. The CDR3 nucleotides read TGCAGCGTTCCTGACAGGGTAGATACGCAGTATTTT. This encodes CSVPDRVDTQYF.

This clone rates as large. The J gene is TRBJ1-1, the V gene TRBV19; D uncertain. This CDR3 spans 12 amino acids. CDR1 and CDR2 from the germline V gene are LNHDA and SQIVND (reference sequence). The V end was cut by 5 bases, the J end by 0 bases, with 4 bases between. This CDR3 is CASSDLNTEAFF. The CDR3 DNA is TGTGCCAGTAGTGACTTGAACACTGAAGCTTTCTTT.

This clone appeared a few times. In DNA form, the CDR3 reads TGCGCCAGCAGCCAAGACGGTCTAGCGGGGCTCACAGATACGCAGTATTTT. It codes for CASSQDGLAGLTDTQYF. V and J are TRBV4-1 and TRBJ2-3; 9 bases fit TRBD2. The CDR3 runs 17 residues. Germline V gene lookup returns CDR1 MGHRA and CDR2 YSYEKL. Germline trimming cut 0 bases from V and 2 bases from J; bases unmatched to any gene: 6.

This clone was seen a handful of times. This chain uses TRBV28 with TRBJ2-2; 7 nucleotides agree with TRBD1. The germline V gene has CDR1 MDHEN and CDR2 SYDVKM. The CDR3 has 16 amino acids. After removal of 3 bases from V and 3 bases from J, the junction contained 7 bases not matched to a gene. This CDR3 reads CASSFHRDSYTGELFF. In nucleotides, the CDR3 is TGTGCCAGCAGTTTTCACCGGGACAGTTACACCGGGGAGCTGTTTTTT.

This chain joins TRBV4-1 and TRBJ2-5; possibly TRBD2 for D (5 bases). Trimming took off 4 bases at V and 5 bases at J, with 20 bases between the two ends. The CDR3 contains 16 residues. Looked up from germline, CDR1 is MGHRA and CDR2 is YSYEKL. In DNA form, the CDR3 reads TGCGCCAGCAGCCTAAGACCCGATGAGGGAATGGAGACCCAGTACTTC. Its translation is CASSLRPDEGMETQYF.

V and J are TRBV25-1 and TRBJ2-7; TRBD2 matches at 12 bases. Losses at the gene ends were 2 bases for V and 9 bases for J; bases not matched to a gene: 5. CDR1 and CDR2 from the germline V gene are MGHDK and SYGVNS. This CDR3 spans 14 amino acids. The CDR3 reads CASSEGTSGSGQYF. The CDR3 DNA is TGTGCCAGCAGTGAAGGGACTAGCGGGTCGGGGCAGTACTTC.

The chain couples TRBV19 to TRBJ2-2, with no clear D. From germline, CDR1 is LNHDA and CDR2 SQIVND (reference sequence). The V end was cut by 2 bases, the J end by 1 base, with 5 bases between. The CDR3 runs to 14 residues. CDR3 sequence: CASSIPGNTGELFF. CDR3 DNA: TGTGCCAGTAGTATACCCGGGAACACCGGGGAGCTGTTTTTT.

V gene TRBV4-2 combines with J gene TRBJ2-3; D is unclear. This CDR3 is built from 15 residues. Germline values: CDR1 LGHNA, CDR2 YNFKEQ. Trimming cost V 0 bases and J 2 bases, with 9 bases left between them. The CDR3 sequence: CASSQDVGITDTQYF. CDR3 in DNA: TGTGCCAGCAGCCAAGATGTTGGTATCACAGATACGCAGTATTTT.

J is TRBJ2-2 and V is TRBV5-4; D remains ambiguous. Trimming shortened V by 4 bases and J by 8 bases, and 15 bases separated the two germline ends. Germline V gene lookup returns CDR1 SGHNT and CDR2 YYREEE (reference sequence). CDR3 size: 14 residues. The CDR3 nucleotides read TGTGCCAGCAGCGTTATTCCGAAAAGGGGGGAGCTGTTTTTT. This translates into CASSVIPKRGELFF.

The chain couples TRBV4-2 to TRBJ2-3; 16 positions match TRBD2. This CDR3 spans 16 amino acids. In germline, CDR1 is LGHNA, CDR2 YNFKEQ. The ends lost 2 bases at V and 6 bases at J; junction bases unmatched: 2. CDR3 sequence: CASSQPGLAGGDTQYF. In DNA, the CDR3 is TGTGCCAGCAGCCAACCGGGACTAGCGGGGGGGGATACGCAGTATTTT.

With regard to this clone: The junction shows a germline mismatch at one end, possibly a read error. Different DNA sequences within this sample yield the same CDR3. The rearrangement joins TRBV5-6 to TRBJ2-7, with TRBD2 identical over 8 bases. Germline V gene data show CDR1 as SGHDT and CDR2 as YYEEEE. The CDR3 consists of 14 residues. This CDR3 reads CASSLSGSSYEQYF. CDR3 nucleotide sequence: TGTGCCAGCAGCTTGAGCGGGAGCTCCTACGAGCAGTACTTT. Variable domain in full (rest from reference TRBV5-6 and TRBJ2-7): DAGVTQSPTHLIKTRGQQVTLRCSPKSGHDTVSWYQQALGQGPQFIFQYYEEEERQRGNFPDRFSGHQFPNYSSELNVNALLLGDSALYLCASSLSGSSYEQYFGPGTRLTVT.

V usage is TRBV6-4 and J usage is TRBJ2-3; tentatively, D is TRBD2 (7 bases). The CDR3 consists of 17 residues. Germline values: CDR1 MRHNA, CDR2 SNTAGT. The V end was cut by 4 bases, the J end by 2 bases, with 19 bases between. CDR3 region: CASSAEAGGGPTDTQYF. The CDR3 region has the DNA TGTGCCAGCAGTGCCGAGGCTGGCGGGGGCCCCACAGATACGCAGTATTTT.

The rearrangement links TRBV4-1 to TRBJ2-5; D ambiguous. V lost 0 bases and J 4 bases, leaving 9 bases between the germline ends. CDR3 length: 14 residues. Germline V gives CDR1 MGHRA, CDR2 YSYEKL. CDR3 protein: CASSQDLVRETQYF. Here the CDR3 DNA reads TGCGCCAGCAGCCAAGATCTGGTACGAGAGACCCAGTACTTC.

This clone was seen a single time. V and J are TRBV19 and TRBJ1-2; the D is unclear. The length of the CDR3 is 13 residues. Germline CDR1 is LNHDA and CDR2 is SQIVND (reference sequence). V dropped 6 bases and J dropped 9 bases, with 17 bases sitting between them. CDR3 region: CASSTGGPNSYTF. CDR3 in DNA: TGTGCCAGTAGCACCGGCGGACCAAACAGCTACACCTTC.

This chain uses TRBV28 with TRBJ2-7; D is perhaps TRBD1 (5 bases). The CDR3 sequence is 14 residues long. Trimming stripped 6 bases from V and 2 bases from J, with 14 bases between. Germline values: CDR1 MDHEN, CDR2 SYDVKM. CDR3 protein: CASSRRAGTYEQYF. The CDR3 region has the DNA TGTGCCAGCAGCCGCCGGGCAGGGACCTACGAGCAGTACTTC.

This clone occurred once. The J gene is TRBJ1-6, the V gene TRBV7-9; maybe TRBD1 (5 bases). The CDR3 contains 15 residues. V dropped 3 bases and J dropped 7 bases, with 13 bases sitting between them. Looked up from germline, CDR1 is SEHNR and CDR2 is FQNEAQ (reference sequence). Here the CDR3 reads CASSFGDSWNSPLHF. CDR3 nucleotides: TGTGCCAGCAGCTTCGGGGACTCTTGGAATTCACCCCTCCACTTT.

The V gene is TRBV15, the J gene TRBJ1-5; D is undetermined. This CDR3 spans 15 amino acids. The germline V and J ends were trimmed by 2 bases and 3 bases, with 11 bases remaining between them. CDR1 and CDR2 (germline): LNHNV, YYDKDF (reference sequence). This CDR3 is CATSRHRAPNQPQHF. For the CDR3, the DNA is TGTGCCACCAGCAGACACCGGGCCCCCAATCAGCCCCAGCATTTT.

The rearrangement uses TRBV28 and TRBJ2-5, with 16 bases lining up with TRBD2. After removal of 5 bases from V and 5 bases from J, the junction contained 14 bases not matched to a gene. Germline V lookup: CDR1 MDHEN, CDR2 SYDVKM. This CDR3 has 19 residues. The CDR3 region is CASSLRLGTSGRARETQYF. CDR3 nucleotides: TGTGCCAGCAGTCTTAGGTTAGGGACTAGCGGGAGGGCCAGGGAGACCCAGTACTTC.

This clone was seen once. This chain links TRBV2 with TRBJ1-1, with D tentatively TRBD1 (5 bases). The germline V gene encodes CDR1 SNHLY and CDR2 FYNNEI. This CDR3 is built from 17 residues. V was cut by 2 bases and J by 0 bases, with 16 bases left in between. CDR3 coding DNA: TGTGCCAGCAGTGAATATCTTCCGGGACGCATGAACACTGAAGCTTTCTTT. It encodes CASSEYLPGRMNTEAFF.

This clone has more than one count but fewer than ten. The rearrangement joins TRBV5-8 to TRBJ1-5; D perhaps matches TRBD1 (5 bases). V lost 5 bases to trimming and J lost 4 bases, with 13 bases between them. Germline V lookup: CDR1 SGHTS, CDR2 YDEGEE. The CDR3 spans 14 residues. The CDR3 reads CASSRGLTNQPQHF. In DNA, the CDR3 is TGTGCCAGCAGTAGGGGACTGACAAATCAGCCCCAGCATTTT.